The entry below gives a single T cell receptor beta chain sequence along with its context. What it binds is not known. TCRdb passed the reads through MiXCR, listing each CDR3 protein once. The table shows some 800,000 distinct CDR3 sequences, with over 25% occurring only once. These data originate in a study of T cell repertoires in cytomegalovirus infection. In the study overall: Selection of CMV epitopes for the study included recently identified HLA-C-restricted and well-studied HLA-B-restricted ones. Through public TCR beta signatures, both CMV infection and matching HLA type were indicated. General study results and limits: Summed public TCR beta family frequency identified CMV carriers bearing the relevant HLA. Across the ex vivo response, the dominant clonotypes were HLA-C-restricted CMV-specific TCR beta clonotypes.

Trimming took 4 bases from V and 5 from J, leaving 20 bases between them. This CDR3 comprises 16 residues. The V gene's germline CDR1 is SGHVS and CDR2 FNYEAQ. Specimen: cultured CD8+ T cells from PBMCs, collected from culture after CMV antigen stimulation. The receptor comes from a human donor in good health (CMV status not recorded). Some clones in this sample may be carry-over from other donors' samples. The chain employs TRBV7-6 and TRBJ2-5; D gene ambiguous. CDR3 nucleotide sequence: TGTGCCAGCAGCTCAGCCCACCCCCGGGTATTGGAGACCCAGTACTTC. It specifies CASSSAHPRVLETQYF.